These 7 T cell receptor beta chains came from one sample sequenced in a study of blood T cell repertoires in COVID-19. TCRdb's copy holds only in-frame clones and misses some; the assay was immunoSEQ multiplex PCR. In the table there are about 50,000 clones, about 86% of which are singletons. The sample taken for sequencing was peripheral blood. These receptor sequences come from an elderly man with active COVID-19.

The chain carries TRBV5-4 and TRBJ2-2; 9 bases line up with TRBD2. J was trimmed by 4 bases and V by 4 bases; bases with no gene match: 5. The length of the CDR3 is 15 residues. Germline assignment: CDR1 SGHNT and CDR2 YYREEE (reference sequence). In nucleotides, the CDR3 is TGTGCCAGCAGCGCTAGCGGGAAATTCACCGGGGAGCTGTTTTTT. Encoded protein: CASSASGKFTGELFF.

V gene TRBV5-6 combines with J gene TRBJ1-1; the D gene is possibly TRBD1 (5 bases). With 4 bases removed from V and 5 bases from J, the gap between germline ends came to 18 bases. Germline V lookup: CDR1 SGHDT, CDR2 YYEEEE. The CDR3 loop spans 15 amino acids. CDR3 sequence: CASSPGEGYRTEAFF. The CDR3 DNA reads as TGTGCCAGCAGCCCCGGGGAGGGGTACAGAACTGAAGCTTTCTTT.

The V call is TRBV6-5, the J call TRBJ2-5, with 15 nucleotides matching TRBD2. Trimming cost V 6 bases and J 5 bases; bases outside gene matches: 4. The CDR3 contains 15 residues. CDR1 and CDR2 (germline): MNHEY, SVGAGI. CDR3 nucleotides: TGTGCCAGCAGCCGAGGACTAGCGGGAGGGGAGACCCAGTACTTC. It specifies CASSRGLAGGETQYF.

The rearrangement uses TRBV19 and TRBJ1-1, with D perhaps TRBD1 (6 bases). The V end was cut by 1 base, the J end by 6 bases, with 12 bases between. The CDR3 is made up of 14 amino acids. CDR1 and CDR2 from the germline V gene are LNHDA and SQIVND (reference sequence). The CDR3 loop reads CASSIVGGASEAFF. As DNA, the CDR3 is TGTGCCAGTAGTATAGTAGGGGGGGCCTCTGAAGCTTTCTTT.

J is TRBJ1-1 and V is TRBV9; D remains unclear. The V gene's germline CDR1 is SGDLS and CDR2 YYNGEE. The CDR3 loop spans 13 amino acids. Between the trimmed V and J ends, which lost 0 bases and 3 bases, there was a span of 6 bases. CDR3 loop: CASSVVQHTEAFF. In nucleotides, the CDR3 is TGTGCCAGCAGCGTAGTACAGCACACTGAAGCTTTCTTT.

The rearrangement uses TRBV28 and TRBJ2-4; 10 bases line up with TRBD2. The V segment lost 6 bases and the J segment 7 bases; nucleotides outside the gene matches: 12. Germline-derived CDR1 and CDR2 are MDHEN and SYDVKM. The CDR3 has 16 residues. CDR3 DNA: TGTGCCAGCAGGGTTAAAGCGGGGGGGTTCGGGAACATTCAGTACTTC. Encoded protein: CASRVKAGGFGNIQYF.

The CDR3 sequence is CASSLDGKGAQYF. DNA for the CDR3: TGTGCCAGCAGCTTGGATGGGAAGGGGGCGCAGTATTTT. The genes are TRBV5-4 and TRBJ2-3; the D gene is possibly TRBD1 (6 bases). The V gene lost 0 bases and the J gene lost 10 bases, with 12 bases spanning the gap. The CDR3 consists of 13 residues. Germline V gives CDR1 SGHNT, CDR2 YYREEE (reference sequence).